This T cell receptor beta chain was identified during a study of blood T cell repertoires in COVID-19. Profiling relied on immunoSEQ multiplex PCR, and the TCRdb table lists in-frame clones only, not all of them. The sample has 210,000 or so clones, approximately 85% seen once. Losses at the gene ends were 3 bases for V and 8 bases for J; bases not matched to a gene: 6. Germline V gives CDR1 KGHDR, CDR2 SFDVKD. The CDR3 sequence is 14 residues long. V is TRBV24-1 and J is TRBJ2-1, with 7 nucleotides matching TRBD2. The source of this sequence is a woman aged 45-59 years with active or convalescent COVID-19. The material sequenced was peripheral blood. CDR3 nucleotides: TGTGCCACCAGTGATCGGAGCCGGGGGGATGAGCAGTTCTTC. Translating it yields CATSDRSRGDEQFF.